This is a list of T cell receptor beta chains from one sample in a study of blood T cells in healthy people across ages. One entry per CDR3 protein results from TCRdb running MiXCR on the 5' RACE reads. Among roughly 1.6 million distinct CDR3 sequences listed, around 36% were seen once. The sequenced sample consisted of blood. All receptors come from a woman in her twenties or thirties in good health. CDR3s include the opening cysteine and the closing phenylalanine or tryptophan. Fields, in order: V gene, clone size, D gene, J gene, CDR3 protein, CDR3 DNA. A D gene is named only where the DNA matches it firmly. Only some rows state a clone size, as once, few, many or a class for expanded clones.

v_call: TRBV28
clone_size: many
d_call: -
j_call: TRBJ2-7
cdr3_aa: CASFDLTVQEQYF
cdr3_nt: TGTGCCAGCTTCGACTTAACAGTTCAGGAGCAGTACTTC

v_call: TRBV4-1
clone_size: -
d_call: TRBD1
j_call: TRBJ1-6
cdr3_aa: CATSYRDSNNSPPHF
cdr3_nt: TGCGCCACCAGCTACCGGGACAGCAATAATTCACCCCCCCACTTT

v_call: TRBV5-1
clone_size: -
d_call: TRBD2
j_call: TRBJ2-3
cdr3_aa: CASSKLAGGRIRTDTQYF
cdr3_nt: TGCGCCAGCAGCAAACTAGCGGGGGGCCGGATCCGCACAGATACGCAGTATTTT

v_call: TRBV21-1
clone_size: -
d_call: -
j_call: TRBJ2-7
cdr3_aa: CASRVGTAYEQYF
cdr3_nt: TGTGCCAGCAGGGTTGGGACGGCCTACGAGCAGTACTTC

v_call: TRBV10-2
clone_size: few
d_call: -
j_call: TRBJ1-5
cdr3_aa: CASSEYRDGQPQHF
cdr3_nt: TGCGCCAGCAGTGAGTATAGGGACGGTCAGCCCCAGCATTTT

v_call: TRBV7-2
clone_size: many
d_call: TRBD2
j_call: TRBJ2-3
cdr3_aa: CASSLVLAGGSDTQYF
cdr3_nt: TGTGCCAGCAGCTTAGTCCTAGCGGGAGGGTCAGATACGCAGTATTTT

v_call: TRBV30
clone_size: -
d_call: TRBD1
j_call: TRBJ1-2
cdr3_aa: CAWSGWTGGSGYTF
cdr3_nt: TGTGCCTGGAGTGGATGGACAGGGGGCTCTGGCTACACCTTC

v_call: TRBV20-1
clone_size: -
d_call: TRBD2
j_call: TRBJ2-5
cdr3_aa: CSARDPSGGVVETQYF
cdr3_nt: TGCAGTGCTAGAGATCCCAGCGGGGGTGTCGTAGAGACCCAGTACTTC

v_call: TRBV12-3/TRBV12-4
clone_size: many
d_call: TRBD2
j_call: TRBJ2-7
cdr3_aa: CASSPSGRAPGEQYF
cdr3_nt: TGTGCCAGCAGCCCCTCGGGGAGGGCCCCAGGGGAGCAGTACTTC

v_call: TRBV7-8
clone_size: few
d_call: TRBD2
j_call: TRBJ2-7
cdr3_aa: CASSAGLAGVTYEQYF
cdr3_nt: TGTGCCAGCAGCGCGGGACTAGCGGGGGTTACCTACGAGCAGTACTTC

v_call: TRBV30
clone_size: -
d_call: -
j_call: TRBJ1-2
cdr3_aa: CAWSVGRYGYTF
cdr3_nt: TGTGCCTGGAGTGTAGGCCGCTATGGCTACACCTTC

v_call: TRBV3-1
clone_size: -
d_call: TRBD2
j_call: TRBJ2-1
cdr3_aa: CASSLGLAGARSYNEQFF
cdr3_nt: TGTGCCAGCAGCCTAGGACTAGCGGGGGCCCGTTCCTACAATGAGCAGTTCTTC

v_call: TRBV28
clone_size: few
d_call: TRBD2
j_call: TRBJ2-5
cdr3_aa: CASSPQLARTRETQYF
cdr3_nt: TGTGCCAGCAGCCCACAACTAGCGCGAACGCGGGAGACCCAGTACTTC

v_call: TRBV11-2
clone_size: -
d_call: TRBD2
j_call: TRBJ2-7
cdr3_aa: CASSWRTSGAEQYF
cdr3_nt: TGTGCCAGCAGCTGGCGGACTAGCGGGGCCGAGCAGTACTTC

v_call: TRBV28
clone_size: many
d_call: -
j_call: TRBJ2-4
cdr3_aa: CASSGDNAGNIQYF
cdr3_nt: TGTGCCAGCAGTGGGGACAACGCGGGAAACATTCAGTACTTC

v_call: TRBV7-9
clone_size: many
d_call: TRBD2
j_call: TRBJ2-5
cdr3_aa: CAWQGLAGDKTQYF
cdr3_nt: TGTGCCTGGCAAGGACTAGCGGGGGACAAGACCCAGTACTTC

v_call: TRBV13
clone_size: -
d_call: -
j_call: TRBJ1-1
cdr3_aa: CAGSPGGVSNTEAFF
cdr3_nt: TGTGCCGGCAGCCCTGGAGGGGTATCGAACACTGAAGCTTTCTTT

v_call: TRBV5-1
clone_size: few
d_call: TRBD1
j_call: TRBJ1-2
cdr3_aa: CASSLGDREYGYTF
cdr3_nt: TGCGCCAGCAGCTTAGGGGACAGGGAATACGGCTACACCTTC

v_call: TRBV29-1
clone_size: many
d_call: -
j_call: TRBJ2-7
cdr3_aa: CSVDPGAGYEQYF
cdr3_nt: TGCAGCGTTGACCCGGGAGCGGGCTACGAGCAGTACTTC

v_call: TRBV7-9
clone_size: -
d_call: TRBD1
j_call: TRBJ2-1
cdr3_aa: CASSPRDRVLASDEQFF
cdr3_nt: TGTGCCAGCAGCCCCCGGGACAGGGTATTAGCTAGCGATGAGCAGTTCTTC

v_call: TRBV7-3
clone_size: few
d_call: -
j_call: TRBJ2-3
cdr3_aa: CASSVNPRADTQYF
cdr3_nt: TGTGCCAGCAGTGTTAACCCTAGAGCAGATACGCAGTATTTT

v_call: TRBV4-1
clone_size: once
d_call: -
j_call: TRBJ2-1
cdr3_aa: CASSQVMGIAYNEQFF
cdr3_nt: TGCGCCAGCAGCCAAGTCATGGGGATAGCCTACAATGAGCAGTTCTTC

v_call: TRBV20-1
clone_size: -
d_call: -
j_call: TRBJ2-2
cdr3_aa: CSGQRKNTGELFF
cdr3_nt: TGCAGTGGGCAGCGGAAGAACACCGGGGAGCTGTTTTTT

v_call: TRBV3-1
clone_size: few
d_call: -
j_call: TRBJ2-1
cdr3_aa: CASSQERQAYNEQFF
cdr3_nt: TGTGCCAGCAGCCAAGAACGACAGGCTTACAATGAGCAGTTCTTC

v_call: TRBV27
clone_size: -
d_call: -
j_call: TRBJ2-3
cdr3_aa: CASSLQGGFDTQYF
cdr3_nt: TGTGCCAGCAGTTTACAGGGGGGATTCGATACGCAGTATTTT

v_call: TRBV7-9
clone_size: -
d_call: TRBD2
j_call: TRBJ2-3
cdr3_aa: CAGSTPSVFGRGTDTQYF
cdr3_nt: TGTGCCGGCAGCACCCCGAGCGTGTTCGGGAGGGGAACAGATACGCAGTATTTT